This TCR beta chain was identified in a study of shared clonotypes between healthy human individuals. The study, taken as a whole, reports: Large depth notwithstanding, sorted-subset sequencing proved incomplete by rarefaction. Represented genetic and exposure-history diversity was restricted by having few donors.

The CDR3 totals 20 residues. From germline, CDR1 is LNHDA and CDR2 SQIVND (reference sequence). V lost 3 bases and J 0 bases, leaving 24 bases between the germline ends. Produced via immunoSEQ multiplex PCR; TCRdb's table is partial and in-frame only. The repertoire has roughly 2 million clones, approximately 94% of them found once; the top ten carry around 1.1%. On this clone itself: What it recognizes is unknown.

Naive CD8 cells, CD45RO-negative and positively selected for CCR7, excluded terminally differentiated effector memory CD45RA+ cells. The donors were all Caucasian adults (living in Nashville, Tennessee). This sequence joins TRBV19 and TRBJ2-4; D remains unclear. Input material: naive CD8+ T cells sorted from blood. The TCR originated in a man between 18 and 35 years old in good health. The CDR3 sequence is CASSIDGSRTGKLAKNIQYF. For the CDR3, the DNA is TGTGCCAGTAGTATCGATGGTTCCAGGACGGGTAAGCTAGCCAAAAACATTCAGTACTTC.